The sequence of this T cell receptor (beta chain) was determined in a study of vaccination and CD4 T cells after COVID-19. Looking at the study overall: Two doses of either BNT162b2 or mRNA-1273 vaccine were given to participants. As control conditions, cultures were given either a CEFX pool serving as positive control, an HIV-1 Nef pool, or no peptide at all.

At the Johns Hopkins FTIC core, DNA taken from cultured CD4+ T cells was sequenced by way of the Oncomine TCR Beta short-read assay. TCRdb independently ran MiXCR on the PCR reads; one entry per CDR3 protein. The profile covers nearly 15,000 distinct CDR3 sequences, with less than 55% appearing a single time and approximately 7.8% taken by the ten largest. The CDR3 runs 12 residues. The trim removed 0 bases at V and 9 bases at J, leaving 5 bases unmatched. Germline V CDR1 and CDR2: GTSNPN, SVGIG (reference sequence). Regarding the study as a whole: The authors studied relatively few convalescent patients and analyzed no early post-infection timepoints.

The treatment denotes: roughly 11-day PBMC culture with coronavirus spike peptide pools or control peptides (ViraFEST assay). This clonotype was counted only a few times. Its antigen is not known. The rearrangement joins TRBV30 to TRBJ2-7, with 7 positions matching TRBD1. What was sequenced was CD4+ T cells from blood, cultured in vitro. The clonotype was recovered from a human donor who had recovered from COVID-19. In nucleotides, the CDR3 is TGTGCCTGGAGTGTAGTAGGGGGCGTGCAGTACTTC. Translating it yields CAWSVVGGVQYF. Complete variable domain (other parts from reference TRBV30 and TRBJ2-7): SQTIHQWPATLVQPVGSPLSLECTVEGTSNPNLYWYRQAAGRGLQLLFYSVGIGQISSEVPQNLSASRPQDRQFILSSKKLLLSDSGFYLCAWSVVGGVQYFGPGTRLTVT.